The 32 T cell receptor beta chains below come from one sample, sequenced in a study of T cell changes during pregnancy in multiple sclerosis. Using immunoSEQ multiplex PCR, the repertoire was profiled, and TCRdb retains in-frame clones only, with some absent. The profile covers 75,000 to 100,000 clones, with roughly 92% appearing a single time and about 2% taken by the ten largest. The sample consisted of peripheral blood, taken after pregnancy. Receptor source: a female donor with multiple sclerosis, enrolled in a pregnancy study.

The rearrangement joins TRBV19 to TRBJ1-2; the D gene is possibly TRBD1 (6 bases). The V gene lost 4 bases and the J gene lost 5 bases, with 14 bases spanning the gap. The CDR3 covers 14 residues. Germline V lookup: CDR1 LNHDA, CDR2 SQIVND (reference sequence). CDR3 sequence: CASSTNRARYGYTF. CDR3 in DNA: TGTGCCAGTAGTACGAACAGGGCAAGATATGGCTACACCTTC.

In this sample, this clone turned up once. The J gene is TRBJ2-4, the V gene TRBV6-6, with a tentative D call TRBD1 (6 bases). CDR3 length: 15 amino acids. The V and J ends lost 8 bases and 0 bases respectively, with 14 bases between them. Germline V CDR1 and CDR2: MNHNY, SVGAGI (reference sequence). The CDR3 DNA reads TGTGCCAGCGGGGGCCTTACGCTAGCCAAAAACATTCAGTACTTC. Its protein is CASGGLTLAKNIQYF.

The rearrangement joins TRBV18 to TRBJ2-7, with D possibly being TRBD2 (6 bases). The CDR3 contains 16 residues. From germline, CDR1 is KGHSH and CDR2 LQKENI. The V gene lost 6 bases and the J gene lost 5 bases, with 23 bases spanning the gap. DNA of the CDR3: TGTGCCAGCTCGTTCATTCCGGGACTCAAGGAGAACGAGCAGTACTTC. Its protein product is CASSFIPGLKENEQYF.

This chain links TRBV5-1 with TRBJ2-2; 11 bases agree with TRBD1. The V gene's germline CDR1 is SGHRS and CDR2 YFSETQ. The ends lost 4 bases at V and 5 bases at J; junction bases unmatched: 4. The CDR3 consists of 15 residues. The CDR3 region is CASSPGQGVTGELFF. The CDR3 bases are TGCGCCAGCAGCCCGGGACAGGGGGTGACCGGGGAGCTGTTTTTT. The whole variable domain, filled in from reference TRBV5-1 and TRBJ2-2, reads KAGVTQTPRYLIKTRGQQVTLSCSPISGHRSVSWYQQTPGQGLQFLFEYFSETQRNKGNFPGRFSGRQFSNSRSEMNVSTLELGDSALYLCASSPGQGVTGELFFGEGSRLTVL.

This chain joins TRBV6-1 and TRBJ1-1, with D unresolved. This CDR3 is 13 amino acids long. Trimming pared 8 bases from V and 1 base from J, leaving 11 bases between. Per germline, CDR1 MNHNS and CDR2 SASEGT. The CDR3 region is CASLAAENTEAFF. The DNA for the CDR3 is TGTGCCAGCTTAGCAGCGGAGAACACTGAAGCTTTCTTT.

The chain combines TRBV4-2 with TRBJ2-3, with 11 bases lining up with TRBD2. The CDR3 length is 19 residues. Germline CDR1 and CDR2: LGHNA and YNFKEQ. V trimming: 3 bases; J trimming: 0 bases; junction bases outside the gene matches: 11. The CDR3 loop reads CASSHLPATSGTSTDTQYF. DNA of the CDR3: TGTGCCAGCAGCCATTTGCCGGCGACTAGCGGGACTAGCACAGATACGCAGTATTTT.

This sequence joins TRBV4-1 and TRBJ2-5, with 9 bases that match TRBD2. CDR1 is MGHRA, CDR2 YSYEKL, per germline. The length of the CDR3 is 16 residues. J lost 1 base, V lost 1 base, and 4 bases had no gene match. The CDR3 loop is CASSQGGGAGQETQYF. CDR3 nucleotides: TGCGCCAGCAGCCAAGGCGGGGGGGCCGGCCAAGAGACCCAGTACTTC.

This chain links TRBV9 with TRBJ2-7; D is perhaps TRBD1 (7 bases). CDR3 size: 15 residues. Trimming took off 4 bases at V and 4 bases at J, with 18 bases between the two ends. Looked up from germline, CDR1 is SGDLS and CDR2 is YYNGEE. The CDR3 DNA follows: TGTGCCAGCAGCATTGGAGGGGGCAGATCATACGAGCAGTACTTC. Its translation: CASSIGGGRSYEQYF.

V is TRBV25-1 and J is TRBJ1-1, with TRBD1 matching 8 bases. Germline V gives CDR1 MGHDK, CDR2 SYGVNS. The V segment lost 3 bases and the J segment 8 bases; nucleotides outside the gene matches: 5. The CDR3 is 13 amino acids. The CDR3 bases are TGTGCCAGCAGTGATAAGGGGGACAGGGAAGCTTTCTTT. It codes for CASSDKGDREAFF. Drawing the rest from reference TRBV25-1 and TRBJ1-1, the complete variable domain is EADIYQTPRYLVIGTGKKITLECSQTMGHDKMYWYQQDPGMELHLIHYSYGVNSTEKGDLSSESTVSRIRTEHFPLTLESARPSHTSQYLCASSDKGDREAFFGQGTRLTVV.

The V and J genes are TRBV30 and TRBJ2-3; D ambiguous. Per the germline V gene, CDR1 is GTSNPN and CDR2 is SVGIG (reference sequence). V lost 4 bases and J lost 6, with 11 bases in between. CDR3 length equals 12 residues. CDR3 region: CAWTVSSDTQYF. The CDR3 nucleotides are TGTGCCTGGACAGTTTCGTCTGATACGCAGTATTTT.

The chain joins TRBV30 to TRBJ2-3, with a weak D call TRBD2 (7 bases). In germline, CDR1 is GTSNPN, CDR2 SVGIG (reference sequence). The CDR3 contains 14 residues. Trimming removed 3 bases from V and 4 bases from J, with 14 bases in between. The CDR3: CAWRTSPGADTQYF. The DNA for the CDR3 is TGTGCCTGGAGGACTAGCCCAGGGGCAGATACGCAGTATTTT.

This sequence joins TRBV11-3 and TRBJ2-2; weak D call: TRBD2 (6 bases). This CDR3 is 12 amino acids long. Germline V gene lookup returns CDR1 SGHNT and CDR2 YENEEA. V lost 5 bases and J lost 12, with 13 bases in between. The CDR3 bases are TGTGCCAGCAGCAAGCGGGCGGGCCAGCTGTTTTTT. This gives the protein CASSKRAGQLFF.

The V and J genes are TRBV30 and TRBJ2-3; a possible D gene is TRBD1 (5 bases). The CDR3 has 12 amino acids. Germline V gene lookup returns CDR1 GTSNPN and CDR2 SVGIG (reference sequence). V shed 1 base and J shed 11 bases, with 13 bases lying between them. The CDR3 sequence: CAWSGGATVQYF. The CDR3 region has the DNA TGTGCCTGGAGTGGTGGGGCTACCGTGCAGTATTTT.

The table lists this clone with a count of one. This chain joins TRBV9 and TRBJ1-4; TRBD1 matches 9 bases. CDR1 and CDR2 (germline): SGDLS, YYNGEE. Trimming took 4 bases from V and 0 from J; bases not matched to a gene: 10. There are 18 residues in the CDR3. The CDR3 loop is CASSTWTGALATNEKLFF. The DNA for the CDR3 is TGTGCCAGCAGCACTTGGACAGGGGCGCTTGCAACTAATGAAAAACTGTTTTTT.

The chain joins TRBV4-3 to TRBJ1-4; TRBD1 aligns across 7 bases. The ends lost 3 bases at V and 8 bases at J; junction bases unmatched: 6. CDR1 is LGHNA and CDR2 is YSLEER in the germline V gene. The CDR3 has 14 residues. The CDR3 DNA reads TGCGCCAGCAGCCATGGTCAGGGGGGCGAAAAACTGTTTTTT. It is translated as CASSHGQGGEKLFF.

This clone was recorded once. Written as DNA, the CDR3 is TGTGCCAGCAGTACAGGGGATGTCGCCGGGGAGCTGTTTTTT. It yields the protein CASSTGDVAGELFF. V gene TRBV6-1 combines with J gene TRBJ2-2; 7 nucleotides match TRBD1. Germline V CDR1 and CDR2: MNHNS, SASEGT. With 5 bases clipped from V and 6 bases from J, the junction kept 6 bases outside the gene matches. The CDR3 consists of 14 residues.

This clone was counted a single time. V usage is TRBV2 and J usage is TRBJ2-7; the D gene is possibly TRBD2 (6 bases). This CDR3 is 12 amino acids long. Germline V gives CDR1 SNHLY, CDR2 FYNNEI. V lost 6 bases and J lost 6, with 12 bases in between. DNA of the CDR3: TGTGCCAGCAGCACCCTTAGCGGCGAGCAGTACTTC. It encodes CASSTLSGEQYF.

This clone showed up just once. The chain couples TRBV29-1 to TRBJ1-2, with 7 bases lining up with TRBD1. From germline, CDR1 is SQVTM and CDR2 ANQGSEA. This CDR3 has 12 residues. V gave up 3 bases and J gave up 5 bases; unmatched junction bases: 3. The CDR3 is CSVDRGRYGYTF. The CDR3, as DNA: TGCAGCGTTGACAGGGGGAGATATGGCTACACCTTC.

In this sample, this clone turned up once. This sequence joins TRBV2 and TRBJ2-2; 10 nucleotides line up with TRBD1. Looked up from germline, CDR1 is SNHLY and CDR2 is FYNNEI. The CDR3 contains 15 residues. The junction had 6 bases not matched to a gene; V was cut back by 6 bases and J by 5 bases. The CDR3 coding sequence is TGTGCCAGCAGCGATGACAGGGGGCGAACCGGGGAGCTGTTTTTT. Protein: CASSDDRGRTGELFF.

The CDR3 is CASSLDRSIQYF. CDR3 nucleotides: TGTGCCAGCAGCTTAGACAGGAGCATTCAGTACTTC. This chain uses TRBV7-2 with TRBJ2-4, with D possibly TRBD1 on 5 matching bases. With 1 base removed from V and 9 bases from J, the gap between germline ends came to 7 bases. Germline V gene lookup returns CDR1 SGHTA and CDR2 FQGNSA. The CDR3 is 12 residues long.

This chain uses TRBV7-9 with TRBJ1-5, with D uncertain. The V gene lost 5 bases and the J gene lost 0 bases, with 8 bases spanning the gap. This CDR3 is 14 amino acids long. From germline, CDR1 is SEHNR and CDR2 FQNEAQ (reference sequence). CDR3 region: CASSIDTSNQPQHF. Here the CDR3 DNA reads TGTGCCAGCAGCATAGACACTAGCAATCAGCCCCAGCATTTT.

The chain has TRBV18 and TRBJ1-1; 7 nucleotides match TRBD1. V dropped 3 bases and J dropped 1; count of bases not matched to a gene: 5. This CDR3 spans 15 amino acids. Germline V lookup: CDR1 KGHSH, CDR2 LQKENI. The CDR3 loop reads CASSPQTGTNTEAFF. For the CDR3, the DNA is TGTGCCAGCTCACCCCAGACAGGGACGAACACTGAAGCTTTCTTT.

CDR3 in DNA: TGTGCCTGGAGTAAGGGGACAGGGCTCTCTGGAAACACCATATATTTT. Protein sequence: CAWSKGTGLSGNTIYF. The chain carries TRBV30 and TRBJ1-3; 9 bases agree with TRBD1. The CDR3 totals 16 residues. The germline V gene encodes CDR1 GTSNPN and CDR2 SVGIG (reference sequence). V shed 2 bases, J shed 0 bases, and the junction held 5 bases outside the gene matches.

This chain uses TRBV2 with TRBJ2-5; D is uncertain. The germline V gene encodes CDR1 SNHLY and CDR2 FYNNEI. V lost 5 bases to trimming and J lost 1 base, with 8 bases between them. The CDR3 spans 13 residues. CDR3 protein: CASSTEIQETQYF. The CDR3 DNA is TGTGCCAGCAGTACAGAGATCCAAGAGACCCAGTACTTC.

The CDR3 coding sequence is TGTGCCCTAGGACTAGCGGGAGTTGGCTCGAATGAGCAGTTCTTC. Translating gives CALGLAGVGSNEQFF. The chain uses TRBV10-3 and TRBJ2-1; 13 nucleotides match TRBD2. The V segment lost 11 bases and the J segment 7 bases; nucleotides outside the gene matches: 11. CDR3 length: 15 residues. Germline V gene lookup returns CDR1 ENHRY and CDR2 SYGVKD.

This sequence joins TRBV7-6 and TRBJ2-7; D uncertain. Germline values: CDR1 SGHVS, CDR2 FNYEAQ. The length of the CDR3 is 13 residues. Trimming cost V 4 bases and J 1 base, with 8 bases left between them. The DNA for the CDR3 is TGTGCCAGCAGCTCCCGCCGGTCCTACGAGCAGTACTTC. Amino acid sequence: CASSSRRSYEQYF.

The rearrangement uses TRBV4-1 and TRBJ2-1; the match to TRBD2 covers 10 bases. Germline trimming cut 4 bases from V and 0 bases from J; bases unmatched to any gene: 3. Germline CDR1 is MGHRA and CDR2 is YSYEKL. The CDR3 is 16 amino acids. The chain's CDR3 is CASSRGLADSYNEQFF. In nucleotides, the CDR3 is TGCGCCAGCAGCCGAGGACTAGCGGACTCCTACAATGAGCAGTTCTTC.

This chain connects TRBV19 to TRBJ1-4; the D is unclear. The CDR3 contains 14 residues. The V end lost 6 bases, the J end lost 3 bases, and 11 bases lay between the germline ends. CDR1 is LNHDA and CDR2 is SQIVND in the germline V gene (reference sequence). CDR3 coding DNA: TGTGCCAGTAGGTGGGCAGGCCCTAATGAAAAACTGTTTTTT. Translating gives CASRWAGPNEKLFF. The variable domain in full, with the rest retrieved from reference TRBV19 and TRBJ1-4, is DGGITQSPKYLFRKEGQNVTLSCEQNLNHDAMYWYRQDPGQGLRLIYYSQIVNDFQKGDIAEGYSVSREKKESFPLTVTSAQKNPTAFYLCASRWAGPNEKLFFGSGTQLSVL.

This clone was seen a single time. The chain links TRBV2 to TRBJ1-1; D ambiguous. Trimming cost V 7 bases and J 11 bases, with 17 bases left between them. Germline V CDR1 and CDR2: SNHLY, FYNNEI. The CDR3 loop spans 12 amino acids. Written as DNA, the CDR3 is TGTGCCAGCACTAATGCCAATGAGGATGCTTTCTTT. This translates into CASTNANEDAFF.

This clone occurred once. The J gene is TRBJ2-3, the V gene TRBV4-1; TRBD1 agrees at 10 bases. Germline-derived CDR1 and CDR2 are MGHRA and YSYEKL. Losses at the gene ends were 4 bases for V and 5 bases for J; bases not matched to a gene: 15. The CDR3 has 18 residues. DNA of the CDR3: TGCGCCAGCAGCCCGGGGGGTCACCGGGACAGGGGCAGAGATACGCAGTATTTT. This sequence encodes CASSPGGHRDRGRDTQYF.

The chain carries TRBV7-9 and TRBJ2-2; D gene unclear. Germline assignment: CDR1 SEHNR and CDR2 FQNEAQ (reference sequence). The CDR3 has 12 residues. Trimming took off 8 bases at V and 3 bases at J, with 7 bases between the two ends. CDR3 residues: CASGPDTGELFF. The CDR3 DNA sequence: TGTGCCAGCGGGCCAGACACCGGGGAGCTGTTTTTT.

The chain has TRBV11-1 and TRBJ1-1, with a possible D match to TRBD1 (5 bases). The CDR3 totals 14 residues. Germline CDR1 and CDR2: SGHAT and FQDESV (reference sequence). Trimming took off 0 bases at V and 3 bases at J, with 8 bases between the two ends. The CDR3 nucleotides are TGTGCCAGCAGCTTAGCAGGGGAGGACACTGAAGCTTTCTTT. Translation gives CASSLAGEDTEAFF.